This T cell receptor (beta chain) was captured by sequencing in a study of PD-L1 blockade in urothelial cancer (dated by TCRdb to about 2017). Some background on the complete study: All patients started therapy at some point between 2014 and 2016 and received atezolizumab 1,200 mg intravenously every 3 weeks. Blood samples were analyzed at 3 weeks after treatment start (second dose) and at 6 weeks after treatment start. The study was an exploratory multi-omic analysis of somatic, immune and clinical correlates of response to PD-L1 blockade with atezolizumab in urothelial cancer. Pretreatment blood TCR-seq was available for about 27 patients, at least one posttreatment blood collection was obtained for around 25 patients, and tumor TCR-seq was available for around 25 patients. Pretreatment tumor samples, along with matched peripheral blood collected serially before and after atezolizumab treatment, underwent TCR sequencing. In the same patients who had TCR sequencing, pretreatment tumors also underwent whole exome sequencing and RNA sequencing. Twenty-five of 29 patients were males with bladder-origin urothelial cancer, and about 65% of the roughly 30 reported a prior smoking history. Patients had an ECOG performance status of 0 or 1 and had received between 0 and 3 prior chemotherapy regimens. About 10 patients achieved durable clinical benefit and some 21 did not. Progression-free survival longer than 6 months counted as durable clinical benefit, and TCR features were additionally tested against both progression-free and overall survival. Blood samples yielded a median of roughly 140,000 T cells and approximately 83,000 unique TCRs, with median clonality 0.080. General findings and caveats noted by the study authors: Improved progression-free and overall survival was found to be associated with pretreatment peripheral blood TCR clonality below the median. Because the sample size was small (n ≈ 31) and many exploratory analyses were performed, the results are intended to be hypothesis-generating. At 3 weeks after the start of treatment, tumor-associated TCR clones in peripheral blood had expanded more in patients with durable benefit (n ≈ 24, p = 0.022).

As regards this clone: This receptor's antigen is unknown. The input lacks base qualities; no much larger clone sits a single base away.

From the cysteine through the phenylalanine, the CDR3 covers 14 amino acids. Left in the record is the CDR3 DNA by itself, 42 bases read in frame from the first base. V is cut by 0 bases and J by 8 bases, and the space between the germline ends is 14 bases. From a lookup of the germline V gene, CDR1 and CDR2 are SGDLS and YYNGEE. The cohort comprised around 30 patients with locally advanced or metastatic urothelial carcinoma treated at Memorial Sloan Kettering on a trial protocol. Peripheral blood mononuclear cells were collected pretreatment and during treatment, with between 1 and 8 total time points per patient. The Qiagen DNeasy Blood extraction kit was used to purify genomic DNA from total PBMCs and tumor samples. PBMCs were collected pretreatment and during treatment and were isolated and stored as previously described. Each PCR received spiked-in synthetic TCR analog templates so that absolute template abundance could be estimated from read counts. TCRbeta CDR3 regions were amplified from genomic DNA with bias-controlled V and J gene primers using the immunoSEQ assay. Sequencing of rearranged TCRbeta segments was done at approximately 20X coverage. Processing in the source paper ran as follows. Clustering was used to correct sequencing errors, and CDR3s were annotated against IMGT so that V, D and J genes could be assigned. Downstream analyses used only productive TCRbeta rearrangements, leaving out any out-of-frame or stop-codon sequences. To compute clonality, Shannon entropy was normalized by the log of the number of unique productive sequences and then subtracted from one. Clones differing between time points or between blood and tumor were identified using Fisher's exact test with Benjamini-Hochberg correction, with an adjusted p below 0.01 applied as the threshold. TCRdb's version of the immuneACCESS table is confined to in-frame rearrangements and falls short of the full clone set. An unresolved V gene accounts for under half of the shortfall where checked; the remainder is of unknown origin. V and J calls and clone size follow that table, whereas D and trimming were derived from the DNA. The sample yields 80,000 to 130,000 clones; 91% were counted once. Clones ranked in the top ten supply just over 0.9% of the sample.

The chain is encoded by TRBV9 joined to TRBJ1-2; the D gene is possibly TRBD1, with 5 bases matching. The clonotype comes from a woman aged 80 or over with urothelial cancer. The input for sequencing was PBMCs, taken around atezolizumab (anti-PD-L1) treatment. The nucleotide sequence reads as follows: TGTGCCAGCAGCGTAGCCGGGGGAATTGGGGGCTACACCTTC. Its translation is CASSVAGGIGGYTF.